The 13 T cell receptor beta chains reported below all come from one sample, sequenced in a study of blood T cell repertoires in COVID-19. Libraries were prepared by immunoSEQ multiplex PCR; TCRdb keeps only in-frame clonotypes and omits some of them. The data hold about 140,000 clones, with 86% observed a single time. The sample taken for sequencing was peripheral blood. These receptors were taken from an older woman with acute or convalescent COVID-19.

This chain uses TRBV27 with TRBJ2-7, with 7 bases aligning to TRBD2. The J segment lost 0 bases and the V segment lost 6 bases, leaving 5 bases of the junction unmatched. Germline CDR1 is MNHEY and CDR2 is SMNVEV (reference sequence). CDR3 size: 14 residues. CDR3 bases: TGTGCCAGCAGGGACGGGGGGAGCTCCTACGAGCAGTACTTC. Translated: CASRDGGSSYEQYF.

The V gene is TRBV12-3 or TRBV12-4, the J gene TRBJ2-7; D call uncertain. CDR3 size: 13 residues. Between the trimmed V and J ends, which lost 1 base and 6 bases, there was a span of 10 bases. The CDR3 spells CASSLVRFGEQYF. The DNA of the CDR3 is TGTGCCAGCAGTTTAGTCCGGTTCGGCGAGCAGTACTTC.

V usage is TRBV29-1 and J usage is TRBJ2-7; 8 positions agree with TRBD1. The junction had 5 bases not matched to a gene; V was cut back by 4 bases and J by 3 bases. CDR3 length equals 13 residues. In germline, CDR1 is SQVTM, CDR2 ANQGSEA. This chain's CDR3 is CSVGRGRLYEQYF. The CDR3 DNA follows: TGCAGCGTTGGCAGGGGGCGCCTCTACGAGCAGTACTTC.

The chain combines TRBV25-1 with TRBJ2-1; 7 nucleotides align to TRBD1. CDR3 length: 13 amino acids. Germline loops: CDR1 MGHDK, CDR2 SYGVNS. V trimming: 3 bases; J trimming: 8 bases; junction bases outside the gene matches: 4. CDR3 residues: CASSETGWDEQFF. Here the CDR3 DNA reads TGTGCCAGCAGTGAGACAGGGTGGGATGAGCAGTTCTTC.

Note on this clone: A much larger clone is a single base away; this may be a read error. The gene calls are TRBV9 and TRBJ2-1, with unresolved D. Trimming took 0 bases from V and 0 from J, leaving 4 bases between them. There are 14 residues in the CDR3. CDR1 SGDLS and CDR2 YYNGEE come from the germline V gene. The CDR3 region has the DNA TGTGCCAGCAGCGTAGGGAGCTCCTACAATGAGCAGTTCTTC. This codes for CASSVGSSYNEQFF.

V usage is TRBV6-5 and J usage is TRBJ2-7; possible D gene TRBD2, 6 bases. The V end lost 8 bases, the J end lost 0 bases, and 11 bases lay between the germline ends. Germline V gene sequence: CDR1 MNHEY, CDR2 SVGAGI. This CDR3 comprises 13 residues. In DNA form, the CDR3 reads TGTGCCAGCGGAGGGTGGGACTCCTACGAGCAGTACTTC. It encodes CASGGWDSYEQYF.

The V gene is TRBV18, the J gene TRBJ2-1; 8 bases fit TRBD2. The V gene's germline CDR1 is KGHSH and CDR2 LQKENI. The CDR3 sequence is 16 residues long. Germline trimming cut 2 bases from V and 10 bases from J; bases unmatched to any gene: 13. DNA for the CDR3: TGTGCCAGCTCACCAAAGGCGAGCGGGGGCCCACAAGAGCAGTTCTTC. The encoded protein is CASSPKASGGPQEQFF.

The V and J genes are TRBV28 and TRBJ2-7, with TRBD2 matching over 13 bases. The V gene end was trimmed by 6 bases and the J gene end by 3 bases; junction bases not matched to a gene: 5. This CDR3 contains 15 residues. The germline V gene encodes CDR1 MDHEN and CDR2 SYDVKM. CDR3 in DNA: TGTGCCAGCAGGGCGACTAGCGGGGGGATCTACGAGCAGTACTTC. Residues: CASRATSGGIYEQYF.

This chain links TRBV6-5 with TRBJ1-4; TRBD1 might be the D (6 bases). Germline CDR1 MNHEY, CDR2 SVGAGI. The CDR3 spans 14 residues. V was cut by 6 bases and J by 5 bases, with 13 bases left in between. Written as DNA, the CDR3 is TGTGCCAGCAGCAGCGGACAGCTCAATGAAAAACTGTTTTTT. Translation: CASSSGQLNEKLFF.

V and J are TRBV19 and TRBJ1-5; TRBD1 agrees at 9 bases. V shed 6 bases and J 5 bases; nucleotides not matched to a gene: 11. The CDR3 sequence is 16 residues long. Germline lookup yields CDR1 LNHDA and CDR2 SQIVND (reference sequence). The CDR3 nucleotides read TGTGCCAGTAGGGGAGGGACAGGGAGGTTCGATCAGCCCCAGCATTTT. Residues: CASRGGTGRFDQPQHF. The variable domain in full, with the rest retrieved from reference TRBV19 and TRBJ1-5, is DGGITQSPKYLFRKEGQNVTLSCEQNLNHDAMYWYRQDPGQGLRLIYYSQIVNDFQKGDIAEGYSVSREKKESFPLTVTSAQKNPTAFYLCASRGGTGRFDQPQHFGDGTRLSIL.

The rearrangement links TRBV28 to TRBJ1-4; 8 bases fit TRBD1. J was trimmed by 10 bases and V by 6 bases; bases with no gene match: 4. The CDR3 totals 12 residues. Germline CDR1 reads MDHEN; CDR2 reads SYDVKM. The CDR3 protein is CASSGQGGKLFF. CDR3 nucleotide sequence: TGTGCCAGCAGCGGACAGGGAGGAAAACTGTTTTTT.

The V and J genes are TRBV29-1 and TRBJ1-4, with 8 bases identical to TRBD1. CDR3 length: 13 residues. CDR1 and CDR2 (germline): SQVTM, ANQGSEA. V was pared by 1 base and J by 8 bases, with 3 bases of the junction left unmatched. This chain's CDR3 is CSVEGTGNEKLFF. Written as DNA, the CDR3 is TGCAGCGTTGAAGGGACAGGGAACGAAAAACTGTTTTTT.

The CDR3 sequence: CASSLVRGTGGSSLYEQYF. The CDR3 DNA reads as TGTGCCAGCAGCTTAGTTCGTGGGACAGGGGGCTCGTCCCTCTACGAGCAGTACTTC. V is TRBV13 and J is TRBJ2-7; 12 bases match TRBD1. Trimming cost V 1 base and J 3 bases; bases outside gene matches: 13. The germline gives CDR1 PRHDT, CDR2 FYEKMQ (reference sequence). CDR3 size: 19 residues. The full variable domain, rest sourced from reference TRBV13 and TRBJ2-7, is AAGVIQSPRHLIKEKRETATLKCYPIPRHDTVYWYQQGPGQDPQFLISFYEKMQSDKGSIPDRFSAQQFSDYHSELNMSSLELGDSALYFCASSLVRGTGGSSLYEQYFGPGTRLTVT.